This is a list of T cell receptor beta chains from one sample in a study of beta chain features in type 1 diabetes. Generated by immunoSEQ multiplex PCR, the TCRdb table keeps only in-frame clones and is missing some. The sample lists about 260,000 clones; around 68% were seen once. The specimen sequenced was naive CD4+ T cells from blood. Receptors were obtained from a man aged 30-40 years in good health. Each CDR3 is given with its conserved first and last residue.

>TRBV5-4|TRBJ2-1
CASSLEGQGYNEQFF
>TRBV29-1|TRBJ2-3
CSVRGSGADTQYF
>TRBV9|TRBJ1-2
CASSAPSGGYTF
>TRBV14|TRBJ1-4
CASSQDLGGFGKLFF
>TRBV7-2|TRBJ2-5
CASSSVGQETQYF
>TRBV7-2|TRBJ1-2
CASSLEAGPNYGYTF
>TRBV14|TRBJ1-6
CASSQGGSYNSPLHF
>TRBV30|TRBJ2-2
CAWRPSGRTGELFF
>TRBV7-2|TRBJ2-5
CASSLPTWMGETQYF
>TRBV29-1|TRBJ2-1
CSVQSRGEYNEQFF
>TRBV30|TRBJ2-1
CAWSRTSGANEQFF
>TRBV6-5|TRBJ1-2
CASSLQGKGYTF
>TRBV14|TRBJ1-1
CASSQDQGYGRNTEAFF
>TRBV29-1|TRBJ1-1
CSVRQMMNTEAFF
>TRBV30|TRBJ1-5
CAWSGLGGQPQHF
>TRBV4-2|TRBJ2-1
CASSQRAGNEQFF
>TRBV11-2|TRBJ2-1
CASSLVLQHNEQFF
>TRBV2|TRBJ2-1
CASSELLAGYSYNEQFF
>TRBV30|TRBJ2-5
CAWGGSPETQYF
>TRBV29-1|TRBJ2-1
CSVEDWKVAGEVGEQFF
>TRBV29-1|TRBJ1-5
CSVGGRSNQPQHF
>TRBV4-3|TRBJ2-3
CASSQETSGSRVYF
>TRBV7-2|TRBJ2-6
CASSLEPSGANVLTF
>TRBV7-9|TRBJ2-1
CASSPSRGINNEQFF
>TRBV10-3|TRBJ2-1
CAISEIGGEQFF
>TRBV9|TRBJ1-1
CASSEAANTEAFF
>TRBV7-2|TRBJ2-3
CASSSTRGTDTQYF
>TRBV5-4|TRBJ2-7
CASSLAGNSREQYF
>TRBV10-3|TRBJ2-1
CAINQGQRRDNEQFF
>TRBV7-9|TRBJ2-3
CASQAKGDTQYF
>TRBV29-1|TRBJ1-1
CSVEETRVEAFF
>TRBV7-2|TRBJ2-1
CASSKGGVEQFF
>TRBV7-6|TRBJ1-2
CASSLEGTGYGYTF
>TRBV30|TRBJ2-1
CAWSVLQGVNNEQFF
>TRBV25-1|TRBJ2-7
CASSEWAGGHSYEQYF
>TRBV7-2|TRBJ2-1
CASRRDNEQFF
>TRBV29-1|TRBJ1-1
CSVKDLNTEAFF
>TRBV30|TRBJ1-2
CAWSETGDGYTF
>TRBV27|TRBJ2-1
CASSTAAYNEQFF
>TRBV10-3|TRBJ1-1
CAISDRGTGGGNTEAFF
>TRBV6-6|TRBJ2-7
CASSYSGGRVYEQYF
>TRBV11-2|TRBJ2-7
CASSLGVSGVYEQYF
>TRBV9|TRBJ2-7
CASSVTPREGLYEQYF
>TRBV11-2|TRBJ2-1
CASRGEGLATHNEQFF
>TRBV30|TRBJ2-2
CAWSVRRATGELFF
>TRBV30|TRBJ2-7
CAWRQGGYEQYF
>TRBV10-3|TRBJ2-5
CAITPDLQETQYF